The rows below give T cell receptor beta chains drawn from one sample of a study of shared clonotypes between healthy human individuals. Some clones are missing from TCRdb's copy, which holds only in-frame ones; the method was immunoSEQ multiplex PCR. The sample holds hundreds of thousands of clones, roughly 95% seen once. The source material was naive CD8+ T cells sorted from blood. These receptors were collected from a woman in her twenties or thirties in good health. Each CDR3 is given with its conserved first and last residue. D genes are given only for firm matches. Clone size is stated in some rows and not others, as once, few, many or a class when expanded.

D | J | V | size | CDR3 | DNA
NA | TRBJ2-7 | TRBV5-4 | NA | CASSLGNYEQYF | TGTGCCAGCAGCTTGGGCAACTACGAGCAGTACTTC
NA | TRBJ1-2 | TRBV19 | NA | CASSMGSPAGYTF | TGTGCCAGTAGTATGGGCAGCCCCGCGGGCTACACCTTC
TRBD2 | TRBJ2-3 | TRBV28 | NA | CASSQLAGITDTQYF | TGTGCCAGCAGCCAACTAGCGGGGATCACAGATACGCAGTATTTT
TRBD2 | TRBJ2-3 | TRBV7-9 | NA | CASSPNPSGRTDTQYF | TGTGCCAGCAGCCCTAACCCTAGCGGGAGAACGGATACGCAGTATTTT
TRBD2 | TRBJ2-1 | TRBV27 | once | CASRLAVANEQFF | TGTGCCAGCAGACTAGCGGTCGCAAATGAGCAGTTCTTC
TRBD1 | TRBJ2-7 | TRBV10-3 | NA | CATAMSAGTALQYF | TGTGCCACCGCAATGTCTGCTGGGACAGCCCTACAGTACTTC
NA | TRBJ1-1 | TRBV19 | NA | CASRIRETALNTEAFF | TGTGCCAGTAGGATAAGGGAGACGGCGTTGAACACTGAAGCTTTCTTT
TRBD1 | TRBJ2-7 | TRBV27 | NA | CASSLWPGQVSYEQYF | TGTGCCAGCAGTCTCTGGCCGGGACAGGTATCCTACGAGCAGTACTTC
TRBD1 | TRBJ2-7 | TRBV29-1 | NA | CSVDLRGQGYEQYF | TGCAGCGTTGACCTGAGGGGACAGGGCTACGAGCAGTACTTC
NA | TRBJ1-5 | TRBV4-1 | NA | CASSQFPGSNQPQHF | TGCGCCAGCAGCCAATTTCCGGGCAGCAATCAGCCCCAGCATTTT
NA | TRBJ2-1 | TRBV19 | NA | CASSYEPLSGNNEQFF | TGTGCCAGTAGTTATGAGCCCCTTAGCGGAAATAATGAGCAGTTCTTC
TRBD1 | TRBJ2-7 | TRBV6-5 | NA | CASSYSGTGEQYF | TGTGCCAGCAGTTACTCCGGGACAGGGGAGCAGTACTTC
TRBD2 | TRBJ2-1 | TRBV5-4 | NA | CASSSREDEQFF | TGTGCCAGCAGCTCGCGGGAGGATGAGCAGTTCTTC
NA | TRBJ2-7 | TRBV9 | NA | CASSVREGFTDEQYF | TGTGCCAGCAGCGTAAGAGAGGGGTTTACCGACGAGCAGTACTTC
TRBD2 | TRBJ2-5 | TRBV28 | NA | CASSVQVAGGETQYF | TGTGCCAGCAGTGTTCAGGTGGCGGGAGGAGAGACCCAGTACTTC
TRBD2 | TRBJ2-7 | TRBV4-1 | NA | CASSRSGGSPNEQYF | TGCGCCAGCAGTCGCTCTGGCGGGAGTCCTAACGAGCAGTACTTC
NA | TRBJ1-2 | TRBV20-1 | once | CSARPIAYTF | TGCAGTGCTAGACCAATTGCCTACACCTTC
NA | TRBJ2-7 | TRBV7-6 | NA | CASSLLAGPSPVEQYF | TGTGCCAGCAGCTTACTGGCCGGGCCTTCCCCTGTCGAGCAGTACTTC
NA | TRBJ1-1 | TRBV28 | NA | CASSLRGFNTEAFF | TGTGCCAGCAGTTTAAGGGGGTTTAACACTGAAGCTTTCTTT
NA | TRBJ1-1 | TRBV9 | NA | CASSVASVGPNTEAFF | TGTGCCAGCAGCGTAGCTTCCGTGGGTCCGAACACTGAAGCTTTCTTT
NA | TRBJ2-2 | TRBV27 | NA | CASSLSEGPTGELFF | TGTGCCAGCAGTTTATCGGAGGGACCCACCGGGGAGCTGTTTTTT
TRBD1 | TRBJ2-7 | TRBV28 | NA | CASSMGQGVPYEQYF | TGTGCCAGCAGTATGGGACAGGGGGTACCCTACGAGCAGTACTTC
TRBD2 | TRBJ2-7 | TRBV5-4 | NA | CASSAPGLVRGEQYF | TGTGCCAGCAGCGCCCCGGGACTAGTACGGGGCGAGCAGTACTTC
NA | TRBJ1-1 | TRBV10-3 | few | CAISEGTYTEAFF | TGTGCCATCAGTGAGGGGACCTACACTGAAGCTTTCTTT
TRBD1 | TRBJ2-7 | TRBV2 | once | CASRDRGSYEQYF | TGTGCCAGCCGGGACAGGGGATCCTACGAGCAGTACTTC
NA | TRBJ2-3 | TRBV7-9 | once | CASSGGVNTDTQYF | TGTGCCAGCAGCGGCGGGGTCAACACAGATACGCAGTATTTT
NA | TRBJ2-7 | TRBV9 | NA | CASSGPNHAEQYF | TGTGCCAGCAGCGGCCCCAACCATGCCGAGCAGTACTTC
TRBD2 | TRBJ2-7 | TRBV28 | once | CASTPRWGGREQYF | TGTGCCAGCACCCCCCGGTGGGGAGGGAGGGAGCAGTACTTC
NA | TRBJ2-7 | TRBV27 | NA | CASSLSGTETYEQYF | TGTGCCAGCAGTTTATCGGGGACCGAAACCTACGAGCAGTACTTC
NA | TRBJ2-7 | TRBV13 | NA | CASSGPGSTYEQYF | TGTGCCAGCAGCGGCCCAGGCTCGACCTACGAGCAGTACTTC
TRBD1 | TRBJ1-2 | TRBV5-8 | NA | CASSPGTGLPGYTF | TGTGCCAGCAGCCCCGGGACAGGCCTTCCTGGCTACACCTTC
TRBD2 | TRBJ2-1 | TRBV7-9 | NA | CASSLPGLAGEIVGNEQFF | TGTGCCAGCAGCCTACCGGGACTAGCGGGAGAGATAGTGGGGAATGAGCAGTTCTTC
NA | TRBJ2-1 | TRBV5-4 | NA | CASSLSYNEQFF | TGTGCCAGCAGCTTGTCATATAATGAGCAGTTCTTC
NA | TRBJ2-7 | TRBV2 | NA | CASSESVMRPRYEQYF | TGTGCCAGCAGTGAAAGTGTTATGCGTCCTCGCTACGAGCAGTACTTC
TRBD1 | TRBJ1-5 | TRBV28 | NA | CASSFYGQGDEPQHF | TGTGCCAGCAGTTTTTATGGACAGGGGGACGAGCCCCAGCATTTT
NA | TRBJ2-7 | TRBV4-1 | NA | CASSQVGYEQYF | TGCGCCAGCAGCCAAGTCGGCTACGAGCAGTACTTC
TRBD2 | TRBJ2-1 | TRBV29-1 | once | CSVPRGGLAYSYNEQFF | TGCAGCGTGCCAAGAGGGGGACTAGCATACTCCTACAATGAGCAGTTCTTC
TRBD1 | TRBJ1-2 | TRBV5-6 | NA | CASSLVGTDYGYTF | TGTGCCAGCAGCTTGGTCGGGACAGACTATGGCTACACCTTC
NA | TRBJ1-2 | TRBV14 | NA | CASSQRGFSHGYTF | TGTGCCAGCAGCCAAAGGGGTTTTAGCCATGGCTACACCTTC
NA | TRBJ2-3 | TRBV27 | NA | CASRQTGTGTDTQYF | TGTGCCAGCAGACAGACAGGGACTGGGACAGATACGCAGTATTTT
NA | TRBJ2-3 | TRBV11-2 | NA | CASSLDGGTDTQYF | TGTGCCAGCAGCTTAGATGGGGGTACAGATACGCAGTATTTT
NA | TRBJ1-1 | TRBV2 | NA | CASSEGQGITEAFF | TGTGCCAGCAGTGAAGGGCAGGGAATCACTGAAGCTTTCTTT
TRBD2 | TRBJ2-3 | TRBV11-3 | NA | CARPTTSGITDTQYF | TGTGCCAGGCCCACGACTAGCGGGATCACAGATACGCAGTATTTT
NA | TRBJ2-7 | TRBV7-9 | NA | CASSLGLSTNEQYF | TGTGCCAGCAGCTTAGGCCTTTCAACCAACGAGCAGTACTTC
NA | TRBJ2-3 | TRBV19 | NA | CASSMGGEETDTQYF | TGTGCCAGTAGTATGGGGGGAGAGGAAACAGATACGCAGTATTTT
TRBD1 | TRBJ1-3 | TRBV5-6 | NA | CASSEPGQVNSGNTIYF | TGTGCCAGCAGCGAACCGGGACAGGTGAACTCTGGAAACACCATATATTTT
NA | TRBJ2-1 | TRBV4-2 | NA | CASSLQSHNEQFF | TGTGCCAGCAGCCTCCAGTCCCACAATGAGCAGTTCTTC
NA | TRBJ2-7 | TRBV5-6 | NA | CASSGGIVNSPIEQYF | TGTGCCAGCAGCGGGGGCATAGTAAACTCTCCCATCGAGCAGTACTTC